This T cell receptor beta chain was documented in a study of blood T cell repertoires in COVID-19. Study as a whole: Samples of COVID-19 (acute and convalescent) were obtained from the United States, Italy and Spain. PBMCs, B-cell-depleted T cells, or T cells provided the cDNA or gDNA that made up the material.

Germline-derived CDR1 and CDR2 are SGHAT and FQNNGV. Trimming shortened V by 5 bases and J by 0 bases, and 11 bases separated the two germline ends. The CDR3 runs 14 residues. Per the study methods: Researchers report that nucleated cell counts were estimated from reference gene primer amplification. TCRdb's table, derived via immunoSEQ multiplex PCR, lists solely in-frame clones and lacks some. V, J and clone size are those of that table, while D and trimming were read from the DNA. This sample has over 250,000 clones, with approximately 91% found just once. It was during active infection that Seattle patients were enrolled and then longitudinally followed.

Specimen: peripheral blood. The source of this sequence is a woman aged 25 to 39 with COVID-19, enrolled during active disease. The chain joins TRBV11-2 to TRBJ2-7; D perhaps matches TRBD1 (5 bases). For the CDR3, the DNA is TGTGCCAGCAGCGTACAGGCGACCTCCTACGAGCAGTACTTC. Translating it yields CASSVQATSYEQYF.